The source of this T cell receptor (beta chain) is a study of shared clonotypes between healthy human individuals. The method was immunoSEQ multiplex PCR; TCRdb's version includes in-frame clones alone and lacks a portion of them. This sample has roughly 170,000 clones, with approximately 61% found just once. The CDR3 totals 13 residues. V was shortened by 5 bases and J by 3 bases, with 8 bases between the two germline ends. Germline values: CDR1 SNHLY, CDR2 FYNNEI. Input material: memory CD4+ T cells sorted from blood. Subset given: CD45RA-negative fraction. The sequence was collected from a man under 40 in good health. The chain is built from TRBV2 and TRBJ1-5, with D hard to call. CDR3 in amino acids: CASSIRVNQPQHF. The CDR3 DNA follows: TGTGCCAGCAGTATCCGGGTCAATCAGCCCCAGCATTTT.